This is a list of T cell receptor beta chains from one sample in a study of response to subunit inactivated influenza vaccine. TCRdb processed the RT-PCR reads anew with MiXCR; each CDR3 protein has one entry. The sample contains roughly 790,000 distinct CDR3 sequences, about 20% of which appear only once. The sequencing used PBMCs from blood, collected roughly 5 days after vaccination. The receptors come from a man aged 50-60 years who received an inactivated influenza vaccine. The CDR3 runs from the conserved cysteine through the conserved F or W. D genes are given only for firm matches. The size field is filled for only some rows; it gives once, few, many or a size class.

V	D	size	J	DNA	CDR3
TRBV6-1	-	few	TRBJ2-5	TGTGCCAGCAGTCCCACCCACCAAGAGACCCAGTACTTC	CASSPTHQETQYF
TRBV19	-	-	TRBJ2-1	TGTGCCAGTAGTAGACTAGTTCATGAGCAGTTCTTC	CASSRLVHEQFF
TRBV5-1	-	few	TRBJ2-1	TGCGCCAGCAGCTTGCCGGGGTCCGATGAGCAGTTCTTC	CASSLPGSDEQFF
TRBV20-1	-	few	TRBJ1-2	TGCAGTGCTAGAGAGGGGGGGGCTGGGGGCTACACCTTC	CSAREGGAGGYTF
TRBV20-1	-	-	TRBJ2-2	TGCAGTGCCCCGGGACTCTTAGGCCTCAGCACCGGGGAGCTATTTTTT	CSAPGLLGLSTGELFF
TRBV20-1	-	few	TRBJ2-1	TGCAGTGCTCCTGACTCGTCGTTTGGCAATGAGCAGTTCTTC	CSAPDSSFGNEQFF
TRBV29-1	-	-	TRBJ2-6	TGCAGCGTTGGGGGGACATCCTCTGGGGCCAACGTCCTGACTTTC	CSVGGTSSGANVLTF
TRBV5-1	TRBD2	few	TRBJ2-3	TGCGCCAGCAGCCCGGGGGGGGGCTTATATACGCAGTATTTT	CASSPGGGLYTQYF
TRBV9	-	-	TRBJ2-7	TGTGCCAGCAGCGTAGGGACTGAATACGAGCAGTACTTC	CASSVGTEYEQYF
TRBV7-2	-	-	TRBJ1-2	TGTGCCAGCAGCTTAGCTGCCAGGACCGACTATGGCTACACCTTC	CASSLAARTDYGYTF
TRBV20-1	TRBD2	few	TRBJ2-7	TGCAGTGCAACTCCCGGGGGGACCTACGAGCAGTACTTC	CSATPGGTYEQYF
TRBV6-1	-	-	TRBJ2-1	TGTGCCAGCAGGCGAGCGGGCAACTCCTACAATGAGCAGTTCTTC	CASRRAGNSYNEQFF
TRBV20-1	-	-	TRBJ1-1	TGCAGTGCCTTTGAAGGGGGGAACACTGAAGCTTTCTTT	CSAFEGGNTEAFF
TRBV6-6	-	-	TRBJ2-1	TGTGCCAGCATGCCGGGGAAAGGGAATGAGCAGTTCTTC	CASMPGKGNEQFF
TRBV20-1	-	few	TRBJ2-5	TGCAGTGCTGTAAGGGCCCGAATCGGGGAGACCCAGTACTTC	CSAVRARIGETQYF
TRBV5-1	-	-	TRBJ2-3	TGCGCCAGCAGCTTGGAGACGGCTAGCACAGATACGCAGTATTTT	CASSLETASTDTQYF
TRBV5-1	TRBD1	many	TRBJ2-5	TGCGCCAGCAGCCCGGGACAGGGCCAAGAGACCCAGTACTTC	CASSPGQGQETQYF
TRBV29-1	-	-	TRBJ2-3	TGCAGCCTCCGAGGGAGGTCCACAGATCCGCAGTATTTT	CSLRGRSTDPQYF
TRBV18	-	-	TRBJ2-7	TGTGCCAGCTCACCACCGCGGGGACCCTACGAGCAGTACTTC	CASSPPRGPYEQYF
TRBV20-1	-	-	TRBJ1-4	TGCAGTGCTCCCAGAAGAGCATCCTCAACTAATGAAAAACTGTTTTTT	CSAPRRASSTNEKLFF
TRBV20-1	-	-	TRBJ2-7	TGCAGTGCTTACCGGCCAAGGAAGCTCGAGCAGTACTTC	CSAYRPRKLEQYF
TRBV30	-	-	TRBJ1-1	TGTGCCTGGAGGGTGGATTGGGGGAACACTGAAGCTTTCTTT	CAWRVDWGNTEAFF
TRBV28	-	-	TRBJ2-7	TGTGCCAGCAGTTTTTTAAGGGACACCACCTACGAGCAGTACTTC	CASSFLRDTTYEQYF
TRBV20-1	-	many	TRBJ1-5	TGCAGTGCCACGGACAGCAATCAGCCCCAGCATTTT	CSATDSNQPQHF
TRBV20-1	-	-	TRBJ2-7	TGCAGTGCTGTAAGGCGGGTTGACGAGCAGTACTTC	CSAVRRVDEQYF
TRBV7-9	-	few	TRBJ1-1	TGTGCCAGCAGCTTAGGATCATTGGATGAAGCTTTCTTT	CASSLGSLDEAFF
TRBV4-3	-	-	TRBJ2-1	TGCGCCAGCAGCCAAGATACGACGAACAATGAGCAGTTCTTC	CASSQDTTNNEQFF
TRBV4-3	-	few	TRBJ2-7	TGCGCCAGCAGCCTCCAGTGGGAGGGGGTCTACGAGCAGTACTTC	CASSLQWEGVYEQYF
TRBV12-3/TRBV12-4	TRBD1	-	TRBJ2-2	TGTGCCAGCAGGAAAAATGACAGGGTGTCCGGGGAGCTGTTTTTT	CASRKNDRVSGELFF
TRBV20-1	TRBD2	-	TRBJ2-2	TGCAGTGCTAGTAAGCTAGCGGGAGCCGGGGAGCTGTTTTTT	CSASKLAGAGELFF
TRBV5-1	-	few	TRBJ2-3	TGCGCCAGCAGCTACCTGGGGATTCCTACTAGCACAGATACGCAGTATTTT	CASSYLGIPTSTDTQYF
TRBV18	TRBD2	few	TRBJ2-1	TGTGCCAGCTCACCCCACGGGGGGGCAACCTACAATGAGCAGTTCTTC	CASSPHGGATYNEQFF
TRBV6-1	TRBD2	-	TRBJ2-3	TGTGCCAGCAGTCCTAGCGGGGGTCTCGATACGCAGTATTTT	CASSPSGGLDTQYF
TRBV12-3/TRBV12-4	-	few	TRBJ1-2	TGTGCCAGCAGTTCCCGGCAGGAGCCAGGGAATGGCTACACCTTC	CASSSRQEPGNGYTF
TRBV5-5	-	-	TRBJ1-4	TGTGCCAGCAGCAACTATCAGCTTAATAATGAAAAACTGTTTTTT	CASSNYQLNNEKLFF
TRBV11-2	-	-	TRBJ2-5	TGTGCCAGCAGCTTTTGGGCATTGGAGACCCAGTACTTC	CASSFWALETQYF
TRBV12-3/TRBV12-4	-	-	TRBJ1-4	TGTGCCAGCAGTTTGAACCTAGGGGAAAAACTGTTTTTT	CASSLNLGEKLFF
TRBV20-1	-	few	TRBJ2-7	TGCAGTGCTCTATGGACTCGATCTTCCTACGAGCAGTACTTC	CSALWTRSSYEQYF
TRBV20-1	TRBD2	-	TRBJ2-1	TGCAGTGAGGCGAAGGCTAGCGGGGGCTACAATGAGCAGTTCTTC	CSEAKASGGYNEQFF
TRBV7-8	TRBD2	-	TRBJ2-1	TGTGCCAGCAGCCTAGCGGGGATCGGACGGAAGGACTACAATGAGCAGTTCTTC	CASSLAGIGRKDYNEQFF
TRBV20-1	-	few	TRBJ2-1	TGCAGTGGACAGGACTTTTTGAGCTCCTACAATGAGCAGTTCTTC	CSGQDFLSSYNEQFF
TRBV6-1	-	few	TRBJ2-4	TGTGCCAGCAGTGATCGGACAGCCTACATCAGCATTCAGTACTTC	CASSDRTAYISIQYF
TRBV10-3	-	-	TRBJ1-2	TGTGCCATCAGTGAGTCTGGGGATGGCTACACCTTC	CAISESGDGYTF
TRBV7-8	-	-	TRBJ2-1	TGTGCCAGCACCATGGCCCCGGATTACTCCTACAATGAGCAGTTCTTC	CASTMAPDYSYNEQFF
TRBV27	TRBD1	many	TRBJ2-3	TGTGCCAGCAGTTCCCAGGGGGCGAGCACAGATACGCAGTATTTT	CASSSQGASTDTQYF